Detailed here is one T cell receptor (beta chain). What it recognizes is unknown. The sample belongs to a study of regulatory T cells in long-lasting Graves disease. The study, taken as a whole, reports: Newly diagnosed Graves' patients had higher TCR diversity than persistent ones. Repertoires from persistent disease leaned toward TRBV28, TRBJ1-2 and TRBJ2-5.

Germline CDR1 ENHRY, CDR2 SYGVKD. V was pared by 7 bases and J by 2 bases, with 12 bases between. The CDR3 runs 14 residues. The time point is: newly diagnosed GD, antithyroid drugs for less than 3 months. Construction of the TCR library relied on RNA isolated from PBMCs. In Xi'an, China, an endocrinology department was the source of patients. Through Arm-PCR of CDR3 regions and iRepertoire HTBI primers, TCR beta libraries were built. Via MiXCR, TCRdb re-called the multiplex PCR reads, giving one row per CDR3 protein. The profile shows approximately 390,000 distinct CDR3 sequences, under 20% of them singletons. The same specimen was also included in a second study, on T cells in Graves' hyperthyroidism and ophthalmopathy. As that study records: Newly diagnosed hyperthyroidism patients aged 18 to 65 years had disease lasting under 2 months.

This sequence was found in a woman aged 18-29 years with Graves disease. This chain joins TRBV10-3 and TRBJ1-3, with TRBD1 as a possible D gene (5 bases). Sequences were derived from peripheral blood mononuclear cells (PBMCs), sampled at new diagnosis, from a patient treated with antithyroid drugs. The CDR3 protein is CAITGTAPGNTIYF. The CDR3 DNA reads as TGTGCCATCACGGGGACGGCCCCTGGAAACACCATATATTTT.